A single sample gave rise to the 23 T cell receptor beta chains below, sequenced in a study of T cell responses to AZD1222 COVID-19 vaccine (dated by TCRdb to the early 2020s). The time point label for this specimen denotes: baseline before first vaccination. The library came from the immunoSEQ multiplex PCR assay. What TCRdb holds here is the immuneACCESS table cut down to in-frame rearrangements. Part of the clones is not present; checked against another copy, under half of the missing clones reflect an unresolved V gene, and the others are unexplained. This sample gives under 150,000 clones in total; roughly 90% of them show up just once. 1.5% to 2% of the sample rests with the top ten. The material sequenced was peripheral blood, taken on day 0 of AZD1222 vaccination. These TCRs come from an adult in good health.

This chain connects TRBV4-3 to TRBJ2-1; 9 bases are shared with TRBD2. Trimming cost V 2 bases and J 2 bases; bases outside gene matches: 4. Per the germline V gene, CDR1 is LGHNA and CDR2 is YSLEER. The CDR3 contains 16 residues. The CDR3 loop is CASSQSRGRAYNEQFF. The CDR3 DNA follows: TGCGCCAGCAGCCAATCGCGCGGGAGGGCCTACAATGAGCAGTTCTTC.

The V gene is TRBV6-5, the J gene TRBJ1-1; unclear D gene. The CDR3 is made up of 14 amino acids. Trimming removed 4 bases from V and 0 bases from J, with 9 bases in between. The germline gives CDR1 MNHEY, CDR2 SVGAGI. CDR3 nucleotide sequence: TGTGCCAGCAGTTTTCAGGATTTGAACACTGAAGCTTTCTTT. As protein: CASSFQDLNTEAFF.

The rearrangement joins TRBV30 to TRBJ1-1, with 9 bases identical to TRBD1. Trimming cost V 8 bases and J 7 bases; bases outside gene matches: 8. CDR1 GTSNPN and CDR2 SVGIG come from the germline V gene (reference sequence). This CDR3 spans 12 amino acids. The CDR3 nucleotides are TGTGCCCGACAACAGGGGGCGGGTGAAGCTTTCTTT. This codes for CARQQGAGEAFF.

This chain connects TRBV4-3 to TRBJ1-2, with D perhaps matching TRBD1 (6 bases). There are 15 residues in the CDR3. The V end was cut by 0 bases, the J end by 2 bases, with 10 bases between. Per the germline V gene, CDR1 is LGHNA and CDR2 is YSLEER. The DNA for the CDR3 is TGCGCCAGCAGCCAAGACTATACAGGGAACTATGGCTACACCTTC. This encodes CASSQDYTGNYGYTF.

CDR3 in DNA: TGTGCCAGCCGTATCCTAGACAGGGACGGCACTGAAGCTTTCTTT. Translating it yields CASRILDRDGTEAFF. V usage is TRBV19 and J usage is TRBJ1-1, with TRBD1 identical over 7 bases. CDR3 length: 15 residues. Germline CDR1 is LNHDA and CDR2 is SQIVND (reference sequence). Trimming took 9 bases from V and 4 from J; bases not matched to a gene: 14.

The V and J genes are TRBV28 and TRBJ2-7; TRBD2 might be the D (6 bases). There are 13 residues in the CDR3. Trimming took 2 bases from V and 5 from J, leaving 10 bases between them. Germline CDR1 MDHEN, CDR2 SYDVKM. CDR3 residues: CASSLQGGNEQYF. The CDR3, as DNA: TGTGCCAGCAGTTTACAGGGAGGAAACGAGCAGTACTTC.

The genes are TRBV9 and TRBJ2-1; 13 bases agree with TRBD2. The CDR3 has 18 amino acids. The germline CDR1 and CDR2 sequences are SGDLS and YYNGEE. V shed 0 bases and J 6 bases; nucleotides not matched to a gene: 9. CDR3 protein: CASSVETSGRAVFNEQFF. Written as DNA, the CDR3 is TGTGCCAGCAGCGTAGAAACTAGCGGGAGGGCCGTGTTCAATGAGCAGTTCTTC.

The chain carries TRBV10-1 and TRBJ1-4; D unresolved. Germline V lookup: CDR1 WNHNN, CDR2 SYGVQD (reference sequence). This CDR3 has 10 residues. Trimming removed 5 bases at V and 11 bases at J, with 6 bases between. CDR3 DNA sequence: TGCGCCAGCAGTTGCGCTAAACTGTTTTTT. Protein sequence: CASSCAKLFF.

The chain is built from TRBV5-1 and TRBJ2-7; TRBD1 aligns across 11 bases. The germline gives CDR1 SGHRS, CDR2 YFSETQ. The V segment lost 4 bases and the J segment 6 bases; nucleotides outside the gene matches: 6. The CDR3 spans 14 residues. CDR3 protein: CASSPSGTGGEQYF. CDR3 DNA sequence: TGCGCCAGCAGCCCATCCGGGACAGGGGGCGAGCAGTACTTC.

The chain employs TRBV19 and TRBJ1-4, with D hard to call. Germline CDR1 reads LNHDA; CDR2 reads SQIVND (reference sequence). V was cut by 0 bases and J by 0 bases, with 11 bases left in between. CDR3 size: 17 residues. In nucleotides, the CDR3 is TGTGCCAGTAGTATAGATCCCCCAGGAGCAACTAATGAAAAACTGTTTTTT. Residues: CASSIDPPGATNEKLFF.

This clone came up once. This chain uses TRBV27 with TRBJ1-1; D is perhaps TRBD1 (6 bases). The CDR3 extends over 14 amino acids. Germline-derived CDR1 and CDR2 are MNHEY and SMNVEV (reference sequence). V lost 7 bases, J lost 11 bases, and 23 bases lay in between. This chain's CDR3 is CASTRRQDGRGAFF. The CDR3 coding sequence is TGTGCCAGCACTCGCCGACAGGACGGGCGGGGGGCTTTCTTT.

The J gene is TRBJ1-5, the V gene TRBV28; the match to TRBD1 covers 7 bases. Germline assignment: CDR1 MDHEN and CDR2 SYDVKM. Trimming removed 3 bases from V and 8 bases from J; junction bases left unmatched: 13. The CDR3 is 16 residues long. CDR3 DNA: TGTGCCAGCAGTTTTGTCCAGGGGGGAGGGAAGGAGCCCCAGCATTTT. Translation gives CASSFVQGGGKEPQHF.

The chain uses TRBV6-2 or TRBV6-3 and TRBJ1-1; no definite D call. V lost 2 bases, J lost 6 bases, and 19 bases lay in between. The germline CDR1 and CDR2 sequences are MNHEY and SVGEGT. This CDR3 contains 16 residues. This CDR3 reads CASSYRLGGSMSEAFF. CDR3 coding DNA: TGTGCCAGCAGTTACCGCTTAGGAGGGTCAATGTCTGAAGCTTTCTTT.

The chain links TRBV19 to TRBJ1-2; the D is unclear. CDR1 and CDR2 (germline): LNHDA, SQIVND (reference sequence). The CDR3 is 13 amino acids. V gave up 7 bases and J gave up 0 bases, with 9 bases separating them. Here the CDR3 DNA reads TGTGCCAGTATTGACCAGGCTAACTATGGCTACACCTTC. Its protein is CASIDQANYGYTF.

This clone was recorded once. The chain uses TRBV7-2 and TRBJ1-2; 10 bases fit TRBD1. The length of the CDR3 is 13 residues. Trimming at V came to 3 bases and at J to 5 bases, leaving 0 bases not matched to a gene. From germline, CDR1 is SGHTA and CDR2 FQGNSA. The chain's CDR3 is CASSLGQGYGYTF. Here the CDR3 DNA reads TGTGCCAGCAGCTTGGGACAGGGGTATGGCTACACCTTC.

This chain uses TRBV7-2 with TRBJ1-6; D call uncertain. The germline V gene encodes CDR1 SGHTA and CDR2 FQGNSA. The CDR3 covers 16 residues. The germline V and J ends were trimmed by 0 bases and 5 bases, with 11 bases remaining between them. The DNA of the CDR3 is TGTGCCAGCAGCTTAGCGCCATTCCCGAATAATTCACCCCTCCACTTT. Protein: CASSLAPFPNNSPLHF. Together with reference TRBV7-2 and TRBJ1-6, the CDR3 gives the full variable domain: GAGVSQSPSNKVTEKGKDVELRCDPISGHTALYWYRQSLGQGLEFLIYFQGNSAPDKSGLPSDRFSAERTGGSVSTLTIQRTQQEDSAVYLCASSLAPFPNNSPLHFGNGTRLTVT.

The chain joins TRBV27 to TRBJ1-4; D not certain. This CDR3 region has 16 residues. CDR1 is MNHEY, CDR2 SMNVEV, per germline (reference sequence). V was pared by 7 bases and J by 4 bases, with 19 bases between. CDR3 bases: TGTGCCAGCAAAACCTACAACCCCCAGTATAATGAAAAACTGTTTTTT. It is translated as CASKTYNPQYNEKLFF.

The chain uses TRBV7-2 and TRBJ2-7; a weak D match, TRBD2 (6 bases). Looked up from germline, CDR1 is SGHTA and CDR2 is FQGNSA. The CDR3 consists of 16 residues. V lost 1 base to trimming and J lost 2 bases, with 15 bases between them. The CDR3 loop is CASSLDPGVIAYEQYF. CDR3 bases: TGTGCCAGCAGCTTAGATCCGGGAGTAATCGCCTACGAGCAGTACTTC.

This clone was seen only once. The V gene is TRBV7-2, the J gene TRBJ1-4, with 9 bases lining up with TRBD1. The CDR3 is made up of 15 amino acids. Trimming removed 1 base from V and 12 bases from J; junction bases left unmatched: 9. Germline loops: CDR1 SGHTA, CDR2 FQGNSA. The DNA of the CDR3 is TGTGCCAGCAGCTTAGTCTGGGGACAGGGCGATCAACTGTTTTTT. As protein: CASSLVWGQGDQLFF.

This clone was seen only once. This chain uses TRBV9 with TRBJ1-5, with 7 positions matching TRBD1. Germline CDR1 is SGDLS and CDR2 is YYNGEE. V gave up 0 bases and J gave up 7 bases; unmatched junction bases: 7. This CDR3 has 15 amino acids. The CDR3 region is CASSVEGAQGQPQHF. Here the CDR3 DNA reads TGTGCCAGCAGCGTAGAGGGGGCGCAGGGGCAGCCCCAGCATTTT.

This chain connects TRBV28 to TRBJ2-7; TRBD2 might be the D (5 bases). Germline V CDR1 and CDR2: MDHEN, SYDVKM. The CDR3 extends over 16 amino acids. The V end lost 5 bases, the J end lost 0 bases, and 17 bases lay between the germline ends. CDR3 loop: CASSPLGSASSYEQYF. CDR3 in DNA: TGTGCCAGCAGTCCCCTGGGGAGCGCGAGCTCCTACGAGCAGTACTTC.

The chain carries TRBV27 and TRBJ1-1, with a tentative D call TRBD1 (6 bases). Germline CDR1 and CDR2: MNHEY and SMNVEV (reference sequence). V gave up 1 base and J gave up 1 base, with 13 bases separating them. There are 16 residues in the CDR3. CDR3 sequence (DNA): TGTGCCAGCAGTTTATTTGGTGTGGGGGCGAACACTGAAGCTTTCTTT. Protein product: CASSLFGVGANTEAFF.

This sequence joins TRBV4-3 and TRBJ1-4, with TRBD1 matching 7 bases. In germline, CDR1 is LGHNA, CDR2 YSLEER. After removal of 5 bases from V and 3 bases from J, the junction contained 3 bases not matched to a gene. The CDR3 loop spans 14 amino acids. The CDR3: CASSRDRANEKLFF. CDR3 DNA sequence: TGCGCCAGCAGCAGGGACAGAGCTAATGAAAAACTGTTTTTT.